This T cell receptor beta chain was recovered during a study of regulatory T cells in long-lasting Graves disease. Building of the TCR beta libraries involved iRepertoire HTBI primers and Arm-PCR of CDR3 regions. One entry per CDR3 protein results from TCRdb running MiXCR on the multiplex PCR reads. The table records roughly 430,000 distinct CDR3 sequences, 21% of them present only once. The time point is: persistent/refractory GD, antithyroid drugs over 5 years with positive TRAb. The TCR library was prepared using RNA isolated from PBMCs. With 3 bases clipped from V and 0 bases from J, the junction kept 8 bases outside the gene matches. Germline values: CDR1 WNHNN, CDR2 SYGVQD (reference sequence). CDR3 length equals 16 residues.

The specimen comprised peripheral blood mononuclear cells (PBMCs), sampled when the disease was refractory, from a patient treated with antithyroid drugs. The TCR originated in a female donor with Graves disease. The chain carries TRBV10-1 and TRBJ2-7; 7 bases map to TRBD1. The CDR3 protein is CASSESGTVNSYEQYF. The CDR3 bases are TGCGCCAGCAGTGAATCAGGGACAGTGAACTCCTACGAGCAGTACTTC.